The present T cell receptor (beta chain) was sequenced within a study of blood T cell repertoires in COVID-19. Study background: Both acute and convalescent COVID-19 samples were obtained from the United States, Italy and Spain.

Germline V gene data show CDR1 as SNHLY and CDR2 as FYNNEI. V lost 4 bases to trimming and J lost 3 bases; unmatched junction nucleotides: 1. The CDR3 sequence is 13 residues long. Profiling relied on immunoSEQ multiplex PCR, and the TCRdb table lists in-frame clones only, not all of them. The data contain about 38,000 clones, roughly 80% of them singletons. The receptor was isolated from a man between 45 and 60 years old with active COVID-19. The rearrangement uses TRBV2 and TRBJ2-7; 9 bases align to TRBD1. The sequencing input was peripheral blood. CDR3 sequence: CASSGDRDYEQYF. CDR3 nucleotides: TGTGCCAGCAGTGGGGACAGGGACTACGAGCAGTACTTC.